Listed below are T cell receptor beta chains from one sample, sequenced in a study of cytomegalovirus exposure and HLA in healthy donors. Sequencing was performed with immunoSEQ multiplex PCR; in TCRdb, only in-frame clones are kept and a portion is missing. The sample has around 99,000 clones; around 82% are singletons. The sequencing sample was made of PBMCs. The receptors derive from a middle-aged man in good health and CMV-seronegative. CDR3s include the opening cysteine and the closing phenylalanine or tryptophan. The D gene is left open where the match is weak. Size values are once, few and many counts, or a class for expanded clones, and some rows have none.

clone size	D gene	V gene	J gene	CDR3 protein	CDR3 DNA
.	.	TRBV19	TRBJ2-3	CASSMGSGTDTQYF	TGTGCCAGTAGTATGGGTAGCGGAACAGATACGCAGTATTTT
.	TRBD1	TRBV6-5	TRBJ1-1	CASREDRRTEAFF	TGTGCCAGCAGGGAGGACAGGCGGACGGAAGCTTTCTTT
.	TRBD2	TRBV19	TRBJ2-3	CASSMPGLATDTQYF	TGTGCCAGTAGTATGCCGGGACTAGCAACAGATACGCAGTATTTT
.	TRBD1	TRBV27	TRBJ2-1	CASSLTGTGYNEQFF	TGTGCCAGCAGTTTAACCGGGACAGGGTACAATGAGCAGTTCTTC
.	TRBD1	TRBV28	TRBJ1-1	CASVQGALNTEAFF	TGTGCCAGCGTACAGGGGGCGCTGAACACTGAAGCTTTCTTT
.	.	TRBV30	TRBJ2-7	CAWSRQAYEQYF	TGTGCCTGGAGTCGGCAGGCCTACGAGCAGTACTTC
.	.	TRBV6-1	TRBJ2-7	CASSVRGYEQYF	TGTGCCAGCAGTGTTAGGGGCTACGAGCAGTACTTC
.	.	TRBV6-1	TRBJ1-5	CASGGKSNQPQHF	TGTGCCAGCGGGGGGAAAAGCAATCAGCCCCAGCATTTT
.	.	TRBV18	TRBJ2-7	CASSPGLSSYEQYF	TGTGCCAGCTCACCGGGACTCAGCTCCTACGAGCAGTACTTC
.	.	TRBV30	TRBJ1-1	CAWSSSRGATTEAFF	TGTGCCTGGAGTTCGTCCCGGGGAGCGACCACTGAAGCTTTCTTT
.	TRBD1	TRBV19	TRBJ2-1	CASGRTGSYNEQFF	TGTGCCAGCGGCAGGACAGGGTCCTACAATGAGCAGTTCTTC
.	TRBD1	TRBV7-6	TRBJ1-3	CASSIGTGSAGNTIYF	TGTGCCAGCAGCATCGGGACAGGTTCGGCTGGAAACACCATATATTTT
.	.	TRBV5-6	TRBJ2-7	CASSSLRNYYEQYF	TGTGCCAGCAGCTCACTCCGAAACTACTACGAGCAGTACTTC
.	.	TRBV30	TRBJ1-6	CACGRFRSPLHF	TGTGCCTGTGGTCGGTTTAGATCACCCCTCCACTTT
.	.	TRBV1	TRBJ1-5	CTSSQGQGVGQPQHF	TGCACCAGCAGCCAGGGACAGGGGGTGGGTCAGCCCCAGCATTTT
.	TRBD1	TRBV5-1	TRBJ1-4	CASSWGSGGAGEKLFF	TGCGCCAGCAGCTGGGGGTCAGGGGGCGCAGGTGAAAAACTGTTTTTT
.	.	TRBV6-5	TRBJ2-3	CASSDARLTDTQYF	TGTGCCAGCAGCGACGCCAGGCTTACAGATACGCAGTATTTT
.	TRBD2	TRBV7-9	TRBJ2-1	CASSLAGLANEQFF	TGTGCCAGCAGCTTAGCTGGACTAGCTAATGAGCAGTTCTTC
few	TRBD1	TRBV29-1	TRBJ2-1	CSVEGTGYNEQFF	TGCAGCGTTGAAGGGACAGGCTACAATGAGCAGTTCTTC
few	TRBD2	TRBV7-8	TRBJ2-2	CASSLGGLAGVVGELFF	TGTGCCAGCAGCTTAGGGGGACTAGCGGGAGTGGTCGGGGAGCTGTTTTTT
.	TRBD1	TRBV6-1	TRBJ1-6	CASRKPGQNNSPLHF	TGTGCCAGCAGAAAACCGGGACAGAATAATTCACCCCTCCACTTT
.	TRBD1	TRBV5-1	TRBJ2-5	CASSLGGTGQETQYF	TGCGCCAGCAGCTTGGGCGGGACAGGACAAGAGACCCAGTACTTC
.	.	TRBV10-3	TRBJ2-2	CAISGGGTGELFF	TGTGCCATCTCGGGGGGCGGCACCGGGGAGCTGTTTTTT